A selection of T cell receptor beta chains follows, all from one sample in a study of T cell repertoires in cytomegalovirus infection. Each CDR3 protein is one row after TCRdb ran MiXCR on the reads. The sample has roughly 600,000 distinct CDR3 sequences, about 24% seen once. Sequenced input: CD8+ T cells from PBMCs. Receptors originate from a human donor in good health (CMV status not recorded). Some clones in this sample may be carry-over from other donors' samples. Each CDR3 is given with its conserved first and last residue. D genes are given only for firm matches. Not all rows give a size; the values are once, few, many and, for expanded clones, a class.

abundance,v_gene,d_gene,j_gene,CDR3nt,CDR3aa
NA,TRBV12-3/TRBV12-4,TRBD1,TRBJ2-5,TGTGCCAGCAGCCAGACAGGGATCCAAGAGACCCAGTACTTC,CASSQTGIQETQYF
few,TRBV19,NA,TRBJ1-1,TGTGCGATTAACCCGGACCCCCGATTGAACACTGAAGCTTTCTTT,CAINPDPRLNTEAFF
NA,TRBV7-8,TRBD2,TRBJ2-1,TGTGCCAGCAGCCCGGGGGGGGGGGACTACAATGAGCAGTTCTTC,CASSPGGGDYNEQFF
few,TRBV5-6,NA,TRBJ1-5,TGTGCCAGCAGCTTGGTAGGGGACAATCAGCCCCAGCATTTT,CASSLVGDNQPQHF
many,TRBV7-6,NA,TRBJ2-5,TGTGCCAGCAGCTTAAATTTCTTGGCAGTAGAAGAGACCCAGTACTTC,CASSLNFLAVEETQYF
NA,TRBV10-1,NA,TRBJ1-1,TGCGCCAGCAGTGAGTCTATTGGGAGCGGGGCAGACACTGAAGCTTTCTTT,CASSESIGSGADTEAFF
NA,TRBV7-6,NA,TRBJ1-1,TGTGCCAGCAGCTTTGACAGCATGAACACTGATGCTTTCTTT,CASSFDSMNTDAFF
many,TRBV7-9,NA,TRBJ1-6,TGTGCCAGCAGCTTCCCCTTACAGGGATTAAATTCACCCCTCCACTTT,CASSFPLQGLNSPLHF
NA,TRBV6-2/TRBV6-3,NA,TRBJ2-7,TGTGCCAGCAGTTTGCGGGGAGGAACCTACGAGCAGTACTTC,CASSLRGGTYEQYF
few,TRBV7-4,NA,TRBJ1-1,TGTGCCAGCAGCTTTGAGGCGGGTTGGGGGACTGAAGCTTTCTTT,CASSFEAGWGTEAFF
few,TRBV11-2,NA,TRBJ2-5,TGTGCCAGCAGCTTAGAGGACAGAAGGCGAGAGACCCAGTACTTC,CASSLEDRRRETQYF
NA,TRBV19,TRBD1,TRBJ1-1,TGTGCCAGTAGCTACAGGGGAAGGGCGTATACTGAAGCTTTCTTT,CASSYRGRAYTEAFF
NA,TRBV29-1,NA,TRBJ2-2,TGCAGCGTTGGAGCGGACACCGGGGAGCTGTTTTTT,CSVGADTGELFF
NA,TRBV10-3,NA,TRBJ1-2,TGTGCCATCAGTGAGTCGACGGCCGGACAGATCTATGGCTACACCTTC,CAISESTAGQIYGYTF
NA,TRBV20-1,TRBD1,TRBJ2-3,TGCAGTGCTAGAGCGCTTCAGGGGGAGTTAGATACGCAGTATTTT,CSARALQGELDTQYF
NA,TRBV6-1,NA,TRBJ1-1,TGTGCCAGCGTCCGGGGGAAGAACACTGAAGCTTTCTTT,CASVRGKNTEAFF
NA,TRBV6-2/TRBV6-3,NA,TRBJ1-5,TGTGCCAGCAGTTACGGGGAAGGTCAGCCCCAGCATTTT,CASSYGEGQPQHF
NA,TRBV12-3/TRBV12-4,NA,TRBJ2-7,TGTGCCAGCAGTCCGGGGTACGAGCAGTGCTTC,CASSPGYEQCF
few,TRBV14,NA,TRBJ1-6,TGTGCCAGCAGCCGGGGAGAATATAATTCACCCCTCCACTTT,CASSRGEYNSPLHF
few,TRBV2,NA,TRBJ2-3,TGTGCCAGCATCTTGGGGGTACATACGCAGTATTTT,CASILGVHTQYF
few,TRBV6-5,NA,TRBJ1-1,TGTGCCAGCAGTTACTTGACTGAAGCTTTCTTT,CASSYLTEAFF
NA,TRBV12-3/TRBV12-4,NA,TRBJ2-3,TGTGCCAGCAGTTTCGCCCTAAGTCCCAAAAGTCCAGATACGCAGTATTTT,CASSFALSPKSPDTQYF
NA,TRBV7-6,NA,TRBJ2-5,TGTGCCAGCAGACCGAGTAGTGTGTCGTCCCAGTACTTC,CASRPSSVSSQYF
NA,TRBV2,TRBD2,TRBJ2-5,TGTGCCAGCAGTGTATCCCTTGAGCGGGGACTTGGAGAGACCCAGTACTTC,CASSVSLERGLGETQYF
NA,TRBV25-1,NA,TRBJ2-1,TGTGCCACCAGGGATACGGGGGGCCCCAATGAGCAGTTCTTC,CATRDTGGPNEQFF
NA,TRBV29-1,NA,TRBJ2-5,TGCAGCGTTCTGACACCCCAAGAGACCCAGTACTTC,CSVLTPQETQYF
NA,TRBV9,TRBD2,TRBJ2-1,TGTGCCAGCAGCGCGGGACTAGCGGTCTGGGATGAGCAGTTCTTC,CASSAGLAVWDEQFF
few,TRBV9,NA,TRBJ2-1,TGTGCCAGCAGCGTAGAAGGGAAGGTTCTGTACAATGAGCAGTTCTTC,CASSVEGKVLYNEQFF
NA,TRBV5-6,NA,TRBJ2-1,TGTGCCAGCAGCTCTCAGGAATTCTCCTACAATGAGCAGTTCTTC,CASSSQEFSYNEQFF
NA,TRBV27,NA,TRBJ2-7,TGTGCCAGCAGTGGAGGACGCGAGCAGTACTTC,CASSGGREQYF
NA,TRBV23-1,TRBD1,TRBJ2-7,TGCGCCAGCAGTCAGGACAGGGCCTCCTACGAGCAGTACTTC,CASSQDRASYEQYF
NA,TRBV5-1,NA,TRBJ2-5,TGCGCCAGCAGCTGGACGCCTGAACAAGAGACCCAGTACTTC,CASSWTPEQETQYF
NA,TRBV20-1,NA,TRBJ1-1,TGCAGTGCTAGAGAGAGGGGAACCGTGGAAGCTTTCTTT,CSARERGTVEAFF
NA,TRBV23-1,NA,TRBJ2-7,TGCGCCAGCACTCGACACAGGGTTAAAGGGAGCTCCTACGAGCAGTACTTC,CASTRHRVKGSSYEQYF
NA,TRBV27,NA,TRBJ2-3,TGTGCCAGCAGTTCGCTTGGGTCAGATACGCAGTATTTT,CASSSLGSDTQYF
NA,TRBV6-6,TRBD1,TRBJ1-6,TGTGCCAGCAGTGGGACAGGGGCAAATTCACCCCTCCACTTT,CASSGTGANSPLHF
few,TRBV12-5,TRBD2,TRBJ2-3,TGTGCTAGTGGTTTCCGGACTAGCGGGGGGGCCCCCGATACGCAGTATTTT,CASGFRTSGGAPDTQYF
NA,TRBV18,NA,TRBJ1-2,TGTGCCAGCTCACCGGGAAGCGAGTTCTATTATGGCTACACCTTC,CASSPGSEFYYGYTF
NA,TRBV10-3,NA,TRBJ2-7,TGTGCCACCTTGAGAGGGAACGAGCAGTACTTC,CATLRGNEQYF
NA,TRBV28,NA,TRBJ2-2,TGTGCCAGCAGTTTCTACGGCCTAAGCGGGGAGCTGTTTTTT,CASSFYGLSGELFF
few,TRBV7-9,TRBD1,TRBJ1-1,TGTGCCAGCAGCCGGCCCTGGACAGGGGGGAACACTGAAGCTTTCTTT,CASSRPWTGGNTEAFF
NA,TRBV7-9,TRBD1,TRBJ1-6,TGTGCCAGCAGCGCTCCCGGGACAGGGGGCCATTCACCCCTCCACTTT,CASSAPGTGGHSPLHF